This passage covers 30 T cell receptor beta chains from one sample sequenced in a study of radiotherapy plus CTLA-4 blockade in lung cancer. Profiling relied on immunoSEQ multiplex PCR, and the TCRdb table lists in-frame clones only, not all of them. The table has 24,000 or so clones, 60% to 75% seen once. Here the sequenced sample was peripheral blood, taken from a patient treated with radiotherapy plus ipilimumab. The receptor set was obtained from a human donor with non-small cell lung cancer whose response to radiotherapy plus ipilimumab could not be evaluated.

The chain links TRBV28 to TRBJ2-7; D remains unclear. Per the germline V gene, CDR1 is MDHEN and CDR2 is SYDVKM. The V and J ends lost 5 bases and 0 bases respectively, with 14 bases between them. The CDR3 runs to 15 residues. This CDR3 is CASSPLQATSYEQYF. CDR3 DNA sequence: TGTGCCAGCAGTCCCCTCCAGGCCACCTCCTACGAGCAGTACTTC.

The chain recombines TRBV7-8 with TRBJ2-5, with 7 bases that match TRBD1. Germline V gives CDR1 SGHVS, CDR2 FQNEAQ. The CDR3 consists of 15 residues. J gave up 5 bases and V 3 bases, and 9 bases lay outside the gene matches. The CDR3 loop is CASSLVGTVEETQYF. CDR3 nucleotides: TGTGCCAGCAGCTTGGTTGGGACAGTGGAGGAGACCCAGTACTTC.

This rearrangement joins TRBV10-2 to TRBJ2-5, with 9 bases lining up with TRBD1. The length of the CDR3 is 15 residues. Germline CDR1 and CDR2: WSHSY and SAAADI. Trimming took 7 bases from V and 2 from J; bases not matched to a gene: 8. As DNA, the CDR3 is TGCGCCAGCAAGTCTAACAGGGGGCTTCAAGAGACCCAGTACTTC. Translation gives CASKSNRGLQETQYF.

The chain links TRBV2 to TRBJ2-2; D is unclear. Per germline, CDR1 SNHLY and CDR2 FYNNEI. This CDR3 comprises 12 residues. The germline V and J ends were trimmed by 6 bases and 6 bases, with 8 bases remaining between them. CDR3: CASRPEAGELFF. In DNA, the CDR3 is TGTGCCAGCAGACCCGAGGCCGGGGAGCTGTTTTTT.

In nucleotides, the CDR3 is TGTGCCACCAGCAGAGACTACAGGTTAAGGGCAGATACGCAGTATTTT. Translating gives CATSRDYRLRADTQYF. The V call is TRBV15, the J call TRBJ2-3; TRBD1 is a possible D gene (5 bases). The V gene lost 0 bases and the J gene lost 4 bases, with 14 bases spanning the gap. This CDR3 region has 16 residues. Germline assignment: CDR1 LNHNV and CDR2 YYDKDF (reference sequence).

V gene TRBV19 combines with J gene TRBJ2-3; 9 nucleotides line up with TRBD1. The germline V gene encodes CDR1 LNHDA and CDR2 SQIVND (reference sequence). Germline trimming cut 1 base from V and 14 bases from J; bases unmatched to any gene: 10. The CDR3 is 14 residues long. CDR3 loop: CASSIVWGQGVRYF. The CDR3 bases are TGTGCCAGTAGTATAGTCTGGGGACAGGGAGTTCGGTATTTT.

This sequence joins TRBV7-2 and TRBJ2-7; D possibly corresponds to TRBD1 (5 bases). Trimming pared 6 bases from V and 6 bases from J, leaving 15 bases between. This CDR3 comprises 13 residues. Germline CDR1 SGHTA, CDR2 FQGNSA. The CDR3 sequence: CASSARAGFEQYF. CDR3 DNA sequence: TGTGCCAGCAGTGCTAGGGCAGGGTTCGAGCAGTACTTC.

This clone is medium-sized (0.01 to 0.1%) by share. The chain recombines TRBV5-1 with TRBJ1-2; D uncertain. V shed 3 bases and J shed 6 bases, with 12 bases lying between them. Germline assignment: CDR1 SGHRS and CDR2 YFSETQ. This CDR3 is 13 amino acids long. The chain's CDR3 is CASSSAGPDGYTF. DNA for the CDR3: TGCGCCAGCAGCTCCGCAGGCCCGGATGGCTACACCTTC.

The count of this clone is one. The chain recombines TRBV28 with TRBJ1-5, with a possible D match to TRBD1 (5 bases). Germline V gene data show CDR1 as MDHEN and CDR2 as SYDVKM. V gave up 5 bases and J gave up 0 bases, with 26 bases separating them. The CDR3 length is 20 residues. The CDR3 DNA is TGTGCCAGCAGTACCCCCCTCTCAGACACAGGAAGCTTTAGCAATCAGCCCCAGCATTTT. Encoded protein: CASSTPLSDTGSFSNQPQHF.

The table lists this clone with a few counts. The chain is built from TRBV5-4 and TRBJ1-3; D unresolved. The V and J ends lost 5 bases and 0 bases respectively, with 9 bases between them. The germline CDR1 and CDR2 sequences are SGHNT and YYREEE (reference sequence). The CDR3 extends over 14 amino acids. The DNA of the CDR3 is TGTGCCAGCAGTGAGGACTACTCTGGAAACACCATATATTTT. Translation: CASSEDYSGNTIYF.

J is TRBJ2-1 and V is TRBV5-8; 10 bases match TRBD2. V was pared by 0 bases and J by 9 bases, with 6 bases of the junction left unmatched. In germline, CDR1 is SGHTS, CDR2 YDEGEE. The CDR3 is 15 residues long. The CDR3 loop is CASSLVLAGVGEQFF. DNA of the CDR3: TGTGCCAGCAGCTTGGTTCTAGCGGGAGTCGGTGAGCAGTTCTTC.

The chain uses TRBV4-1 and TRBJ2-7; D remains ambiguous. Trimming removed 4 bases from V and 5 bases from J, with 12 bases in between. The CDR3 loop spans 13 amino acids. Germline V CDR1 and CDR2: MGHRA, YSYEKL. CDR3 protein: CASSRRQANEQYF. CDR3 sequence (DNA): TGCGCCAGCAGCCGTAGGCAGGCTAACGAGCAGTACTTC.

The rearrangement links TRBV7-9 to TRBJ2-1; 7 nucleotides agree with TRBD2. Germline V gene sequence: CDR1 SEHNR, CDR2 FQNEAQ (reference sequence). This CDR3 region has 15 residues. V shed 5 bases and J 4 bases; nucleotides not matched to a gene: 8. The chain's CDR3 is CASSPKGGTYNEQFF. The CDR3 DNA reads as TGTGCCAGCAGCCCGAAGGGAGGGACGTACAATGAGCAGTTCTTC. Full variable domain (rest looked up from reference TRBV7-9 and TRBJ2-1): DTGVSQNPRHKITKRGQNVTFRCDPISEHNRLYWYRQTLGQGPEFLTYFQNEAQLEKSRLLSDRFSAERPKGSFSTLEIQRTEQGDSAMYLCASSPKGGTYNEQFFGPGTRLTVL.

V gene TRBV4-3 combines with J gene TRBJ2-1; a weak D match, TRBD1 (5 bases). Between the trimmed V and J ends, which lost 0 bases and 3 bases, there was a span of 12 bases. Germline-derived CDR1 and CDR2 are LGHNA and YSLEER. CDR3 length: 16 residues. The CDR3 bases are TGCGCCAGCAGCCAAGACTGGCAGGGCCACTACAATGAGCAGTTCTTC. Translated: CASSQDWQGHYNEQFF.

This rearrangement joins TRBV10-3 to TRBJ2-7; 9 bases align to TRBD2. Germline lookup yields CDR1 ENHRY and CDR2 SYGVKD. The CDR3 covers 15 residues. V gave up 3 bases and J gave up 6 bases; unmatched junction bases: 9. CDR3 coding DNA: TGTGCCATCAGTGAAGGGGGAGCGGGAGGCCCCGAGCAGTACTTC. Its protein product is CAISEGGAGGPEQYF.

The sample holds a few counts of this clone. The CDR3 bases are TGTGCCAGCAGTAGGAGAGGAGATACGCAGTATTTT. This sequence encodes CASSRRGDTQYF. The rearrangement links TRBV2 to TRBJ2-3; D remains ambiguous. V lost 5 bases and J lost 5, with 8 bases in between. The CDR3 runs to 12 residues. Germline assignment: CDR1 SNHLY and CDR2 FYNNEI.

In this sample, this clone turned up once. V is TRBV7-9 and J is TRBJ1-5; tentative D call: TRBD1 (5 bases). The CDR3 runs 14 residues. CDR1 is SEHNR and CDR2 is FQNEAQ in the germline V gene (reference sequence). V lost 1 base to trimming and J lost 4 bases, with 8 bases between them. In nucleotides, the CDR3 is TGTGCCAGCAGCTTAGAGGGGAGGAATCAGCCCCAGCATTTT. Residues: CASSLEGRNQPQHF.

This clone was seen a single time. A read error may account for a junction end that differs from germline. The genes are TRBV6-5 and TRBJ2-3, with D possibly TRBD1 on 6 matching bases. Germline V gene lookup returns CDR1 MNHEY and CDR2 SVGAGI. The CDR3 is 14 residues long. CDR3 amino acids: CAGSKQGRTDTQYF. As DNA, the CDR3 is TGTGCCGGCAGCAAACAGGGACGCACAGATACGCAGTATTTT.

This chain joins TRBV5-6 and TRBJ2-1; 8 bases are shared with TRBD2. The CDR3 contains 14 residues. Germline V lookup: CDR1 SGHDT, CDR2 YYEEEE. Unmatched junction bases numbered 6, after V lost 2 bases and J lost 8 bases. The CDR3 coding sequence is TGTGCCAGCAGCTTACTAGCGGCGCCGGATGAGCAGTTCTTC. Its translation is CASSLLAAPDEQFF.

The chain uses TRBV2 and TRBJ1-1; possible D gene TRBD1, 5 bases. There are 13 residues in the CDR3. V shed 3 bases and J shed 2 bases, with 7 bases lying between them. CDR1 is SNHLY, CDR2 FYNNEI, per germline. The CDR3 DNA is TGTGCCAGCAGTGACAGGGCTAACACTGAAGCTTTCTTT. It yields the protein CASSDRANTEAFF. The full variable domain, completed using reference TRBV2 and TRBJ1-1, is EPEVTQTPSHQVTQMGQEVILRCVPISNHLYFYWYRQILGQKVEFLVSFYNNEISEKSEIFDDQFSVERPDGSNFTLKIRSTKLEDSAMYFCASSDRANTEAFFGQGTRLTVV.

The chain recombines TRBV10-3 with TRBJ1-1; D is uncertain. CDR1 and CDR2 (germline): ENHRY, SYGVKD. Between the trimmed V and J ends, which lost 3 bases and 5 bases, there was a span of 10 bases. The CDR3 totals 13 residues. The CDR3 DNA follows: TGTGCCATCAGTGACGGAGGCAGTACTGAAGCTTTCTTT. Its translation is CAISDGGSTEAFF.

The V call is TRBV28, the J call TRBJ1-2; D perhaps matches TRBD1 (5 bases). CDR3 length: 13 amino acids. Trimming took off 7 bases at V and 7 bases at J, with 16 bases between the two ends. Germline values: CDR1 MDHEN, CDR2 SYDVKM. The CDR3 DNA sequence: TGTGCCAGCACCCAAAGGGTGGGGGGTGGCTACACCTTC. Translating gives CASTQRVGGGYTF.

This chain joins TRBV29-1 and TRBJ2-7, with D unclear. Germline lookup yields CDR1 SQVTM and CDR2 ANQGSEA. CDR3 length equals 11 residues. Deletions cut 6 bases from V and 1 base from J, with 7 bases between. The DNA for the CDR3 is TGCAGCGTCGCTACGTCCTACGAGCAGTACTTC. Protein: CSVATSYEQYF.

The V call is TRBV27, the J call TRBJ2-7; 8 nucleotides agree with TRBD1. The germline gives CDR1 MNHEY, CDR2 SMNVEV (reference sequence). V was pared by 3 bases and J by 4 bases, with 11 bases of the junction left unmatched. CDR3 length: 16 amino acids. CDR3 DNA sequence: TGTGCCAGCAGTTTTTTCCCCGACACAGGGGGTTACGAGCAGTACTTC. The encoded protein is CASSFFPDTGGYEQYF.

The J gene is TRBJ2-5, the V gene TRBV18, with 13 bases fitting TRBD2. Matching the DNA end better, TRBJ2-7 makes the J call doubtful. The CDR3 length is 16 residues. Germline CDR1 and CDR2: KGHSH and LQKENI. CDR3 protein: CASSPTGTSGTYEQYF. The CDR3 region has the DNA TGTGCCAGCTCACCGACCGGGACTAGCGGGACATACGAGCAGTACTTC.

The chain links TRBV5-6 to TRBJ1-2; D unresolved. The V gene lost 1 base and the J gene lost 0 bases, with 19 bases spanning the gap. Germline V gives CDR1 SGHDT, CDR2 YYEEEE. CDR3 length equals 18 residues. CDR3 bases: TGTGCCAGCAGCTTGAGGCGGAGCACTACCCCCTCTAACTATGGCTACACCTTC. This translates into CASSLRRSTTPSNYGYTF.

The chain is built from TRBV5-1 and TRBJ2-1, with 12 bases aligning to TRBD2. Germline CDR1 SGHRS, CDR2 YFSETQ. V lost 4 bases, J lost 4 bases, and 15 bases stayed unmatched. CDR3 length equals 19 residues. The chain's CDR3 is CASSPRLAGALQVYNEQFF. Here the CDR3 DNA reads TGCGCCAGCAGCCCCCGACTAGCGGGAGCCCTTCAAGTATACAATGAGCAGTTCTTC. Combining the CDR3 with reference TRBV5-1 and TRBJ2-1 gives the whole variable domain KAGVTQTPRYLIKTRGQQVTLSCSPISGHRSVSWYQQTPGQGLQFLFEYFSETQRNKGNFPGRFSGRQFSNSRSEMNVSTLELGDSALYLCASSPRLAGALQVYNEQFFGPGTRLTVL.

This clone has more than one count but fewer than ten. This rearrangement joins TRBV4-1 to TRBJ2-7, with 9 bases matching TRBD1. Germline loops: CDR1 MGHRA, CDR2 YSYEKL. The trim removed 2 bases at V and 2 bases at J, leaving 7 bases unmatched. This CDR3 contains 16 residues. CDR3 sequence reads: CASSQKQGADPYEQYF. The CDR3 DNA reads TGCGCCAGCAGCCAAAAACAGGGGGCGGACCCCTACGAGCAGTACTTC.

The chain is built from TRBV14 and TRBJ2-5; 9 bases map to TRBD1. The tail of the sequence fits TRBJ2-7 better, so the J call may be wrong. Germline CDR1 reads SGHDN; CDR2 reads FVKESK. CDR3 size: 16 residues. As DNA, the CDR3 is TGTGCCAGCAGCCAAGGCTGGGGACAGGGATCAGGCGAGCAGTACTTC. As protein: CASSQGWGQGSGEQYF.

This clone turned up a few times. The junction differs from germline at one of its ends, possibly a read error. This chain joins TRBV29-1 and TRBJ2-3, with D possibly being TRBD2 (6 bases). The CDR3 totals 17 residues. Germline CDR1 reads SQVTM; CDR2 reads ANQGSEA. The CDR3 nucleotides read TGCAGCGTCGAAGCCCCGTGGGGGGACCCCGGGGGAGATACGCAGTATTTT. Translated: CSVEAPWGDPGGDTQYF.